Listed below are T cell receptor beta chains from one sample, sequenced in a study of T cells expressing NK-cell markers. Reprocessing the 5' RACE reads, TCRdb reports a single entry for every CDR3 protein and omits DNA. The sample table sets out about 140,000 distinct CDR3 sequences. Sequencing used blood T cells: a sorted CD56 or NKG2C T cell subset, CD4+ or CD8+ T cells, or bulk PBMC T cells (not recorded which). These receptors were obtained from a man aged 18-30 years in good health. Both conserved end residues are part of each CDR3.

j_gene	v_gene	CDR3aa
TRBJ2-1	TRBV29-1	CSVEGLAAPYNEQFF
TRBJ2-1	TRBV29-1	CSVERVGNEQFF
TRBJ2-1	TRBV7-9	CASSLTENTLNEQFF
TRBJ2-5	TRBV15	CATSVGGATRETQYF
TRBJ2-1	TRBV13	CASSPYRGSGNEQFF
TRBJ2-2	TRBV6-5	CASSLDWTSGSGGELFF
TRBJ2-3	TRBV9	CASSVVGGTMQYF
TRBJ2-7	TRBV27	CASSITVASYEQYF
TRBJ1-4	TRBV5-1	CASSPDRATNEKLFF
TRBJ2-3	TRBV11-2	CASSQGANEETQYF
TRBJ2-3	TRBV7-2	CASSLVRASTDTQYF
TRBJ2-1	TRBV6-5	CASSYSPPTSSYNEQFF
TRBJ2-3	TRBV6-6	CATGESWADTQYF
TRBJ2-1	TRBV4-3	CASSQDWGRALVEQFF
TRBJ2-1	TRBV4-1	CASSQVPSGISYNEQFF
TRBJ1-1	TRBV18	CASSPREQEEAFF
TRBJ2-1	TRBV12-3/TRBV12-4	CASHPAGRGLVLGEQFF
TRBJ1-3	TRBV7-9	CASSAHRGHSSGNTIYF
TRBJ2-7	TRBV14	CASSQEGLLAYEQYF
TRBJ2-1	TRBV10-3	CAIRVLAGTTNNEQFF
TRBJ2-1	TRBV14	CASSQVKHEQFF
TRBJ2-2	TRBV12-3/TRBV12-4	CPIVPPGTNTGELFF
TRBJ2-2	TRBV29-1	CSVPGPNTGELFF
TRBJ2-2	TRBV29-1	CSGVGRSSGELFF
TRBJ2-5	TRBV29-1	CSVERGRGVQETQYF
TRBJ2-5	TRBV27	CASSLYGVGETQYF